These T cell receptor beta chains were read from a single sample in a study of blood T cell repertoires in COVID-19. TCRdb keeps only in-frame clones here, not all; method: immunoSEQ multiplex PCR. The profile covers about 110,000 clones, with 84% appearing a single time and approximately 7% taken by the ten largest. The sequencing input was peripheral blood. The receptors here all came from a woman aged 50 to 65 with acute or convalescent COVID-19. The CDR3 runs from the conserved cysteine through the conserved F or W. Each record gives: V gene, clone size, J gene, D gene, CDR3 protein, CDR3 DNA. The D gene is left open where the match is weak. Expanded clones get a size class; other rows say once, few or many, or leave the size out.

TRBV30	NA	TRBJ1-6	NA	CAWSFQREGLAGSPLHF	TGTGCCTGGAGTTTCCAAAGGGAGGGGCTGGCGGGGTCACCCCTCCACTTT
TRBV2	NA	TRBJ2-2	TRBD1	CASSGYMDRGRSGELFF	TGTGCCAGCAGTGGCTATATGGACAGGGGGCGTTCCGGGGAGCTGTTTTTT
TRBV30	NA	TRBJ1-2	NA	CAWKQVGGYGYTF	TGTGCCTGGAAACAGGTGGGGGGTTATGGCTACACCTTC
TRBV7-2	NA	TRBJ2-5	TRBD2	CASSPRGGEETQYF	TGTGCCAGCAGCCCACGGGGAGGGGAAGAGACCCAGTACTTC
TRBV4-2	NA	TRBJ2-5	TRBD1	CASSPGQASITGTQYF	TGTGCCAGCAGCCCCGGACAGGCCAGTATTACGGGCACCCAGTACTTC
TRBV2	NA	TRBJ2-1	TRBD2	CASSQNGGVSDEQFF	TGTGCCAGCAGTCAAAACGGGGGGGTCAGCGATGAGCAGTTCTTC
TRBV12-5	NA	TRBJ1-2	NA	CASGQYYGYTF	TGTGCTAGTGGCCAATACTATGGCTACACCTTC
TRBV5-5	NA	TRBJ1-6	NA	CASSRLGGRNSPLHF	TGTGCCAGCAGCCGCCTGGGGGGGCGGAATTCACCCCTCCACTTT
TRBV19	NA	TRBJ1-5	TRBD1	CASSISRGVFTSNQPQHF	TGTGCCAGTAGTATATCCAGGGGGGTGTTTACCAGCAATCAGCCCCAGCATTTT
TRBV5-4	NA	TRBJ2-1	TRBD2	CASRGLDFGDEQFF	TGTGCCAGCAGGGGACTAGACTTTGGCGATGAGCAGTTCTTC
TRBV14	NA	TRBJ2-7	TRBD1	CASSPSGQVNPYEQYF	TGTGCCAGCAGCCCATCGGGACAGGTCAACCCCTACGAGCAGTACTTC
TRBV28	NA	TRBJ1-6	NA	CASSSNGGYYNSPLHF	TGTGCCAGCAGCTCAAACGGGGGGTACTATAATTCACCCCTCCACTTT
TRBV30	NA	TRBJ2-7	NA	CAWSVGRGYEQYF	TGTGCCTGGAGTGTCGGTAGGGGCTACGAGCAGTACTTC
TRBV24-1	NA	TRBJ2-3	NA	CATSDGQVTDTQYF	TGTGCCACCAGTGATGGACAAGTCACAGATACGCAGTATTTT
TRBV7-2	NA	TRBJ2-7	NA	CASSLGPGRYEQYF	TGTGCCAGCAGCTTAGGGCCAGGCCGCTACGAGCAGTACTTC
TRBV28	NA	TRBJ1-2	NA	CASSVTGRYGYTF	TGTGCCAGCAGTGTTACAGGGCGATATGGCTACACCTTC
TRBV19	few	TRBJ1-1	NA	CASSTRGLKAFF	TGTGCCAGTAGTACGCGGGGCCTAAAAGCTTTCTTT
TRBV28	NA	TRBJ1-3	NA	CASRPTGTGNTIYF	TGTGCCAGCAGACCAACAGGGACTGGAAACACCATATATTTT
TRBV29-1	NA	TRBJ1-2	NA	CSAERDFYGYTF	TGCAGCGCCGAACGGGACTTCTATGGCTACACCTTC
TRBV12-5	NA	TRBJ2-2	NA	CASRYAGDTGELFF	TGTGCTAGCCGTTATGCAGGGGACACCGGGGAGCTGTTTTTT
TRBV28	NA	TRBJ2-7	TRBD2	CASSLSGGAYEQYF	TGTGCCAGCAGTCTTAGCGGGGGGGCCTACGAGCAGTACTTC
TRBV6-5	NA	TRBJ2-1	TRBD2	CASMGERGGRNEQFF	TGTGCCAGCATGGGTGAGCGGGGGGGCAGGAATGAGCAGTTCTTC
TRBV18	NA	TRBJ2-3	TRBD1	CASSPVGQGATDTQYF	TGTGCCAGCTCACCAGTGGGACAGGGGGCCACAGATACGCAGTATTTT
TRBV3-1/TRBV3-2	NA	TRBJ2-7	TRBD2	CASSQGLLAGSPYF	TGTGCCAGCAGCCAAGGATTACTAGCGGGGTCCCCGTACTTC
TRBV5-1	NA	TRBJ2-1	TRBD1	CASSRDRGSQFF	TGCGCCAGCAGCCGGGACAGGGGTTCGCAGTTCTTC
TRBV11-2	NA	TRBJ2-2	NA	CASSPRLRGGATGELFF	TGTGCCAGCAGCCCCCGACTGAGAGGGGGGGCCACCGGGGAGCTGTTTTTT
TRBV14	few	TRBJ2-7	TRBD1	CASSRTGLAYEQYF	TGTGCCAGCAGCCGGACAGGGCTAGCCTACGAGCAGTACTTC
TRBV2	once	TRBJ1-1	NA	CASSGSGGYTEAFF	TGTGCCAGCAGTGGGTCGGGGGGGTACACTGAAGCTTTCTTT
TRBV4-1	NA	TRBJ1-1	NA	CASSETPDRPTTENTEAFF	TGCGCCAGCAGCGAAACCCCCGACAGGCCAACCACCGAGAACACTGAAGCTTTCTTT
TRBV5-1	NA	TRBJ2-2	NA	CASSHRTQLGGGELFF	TGCGCCAGCAGCCACCGGACTCAGCTAGGGGGCGGGGAGCTGTTTTTT